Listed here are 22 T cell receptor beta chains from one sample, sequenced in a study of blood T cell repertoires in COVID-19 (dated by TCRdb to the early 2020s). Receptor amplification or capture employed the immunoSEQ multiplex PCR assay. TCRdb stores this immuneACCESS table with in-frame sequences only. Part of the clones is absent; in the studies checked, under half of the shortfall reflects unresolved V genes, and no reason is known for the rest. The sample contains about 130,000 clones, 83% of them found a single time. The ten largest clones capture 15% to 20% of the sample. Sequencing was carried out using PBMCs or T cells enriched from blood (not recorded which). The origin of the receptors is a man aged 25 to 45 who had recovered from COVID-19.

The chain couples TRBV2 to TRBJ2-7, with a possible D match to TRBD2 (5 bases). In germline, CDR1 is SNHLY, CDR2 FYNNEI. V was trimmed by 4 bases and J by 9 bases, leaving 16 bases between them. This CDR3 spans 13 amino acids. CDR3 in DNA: TGTGCCAGCAGTGGTTATGAGGGTCACGGGCAGTACTTC. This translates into CASSGYEGHGQYF.

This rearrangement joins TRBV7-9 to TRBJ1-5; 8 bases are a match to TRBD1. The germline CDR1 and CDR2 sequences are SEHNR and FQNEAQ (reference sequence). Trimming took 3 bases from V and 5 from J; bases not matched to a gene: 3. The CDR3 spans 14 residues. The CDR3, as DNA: TGTGCCAGCAGCTTGACAGGGGACCATCAGCCCCAGCATTTT. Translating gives CASSLTGDHQPQHF.

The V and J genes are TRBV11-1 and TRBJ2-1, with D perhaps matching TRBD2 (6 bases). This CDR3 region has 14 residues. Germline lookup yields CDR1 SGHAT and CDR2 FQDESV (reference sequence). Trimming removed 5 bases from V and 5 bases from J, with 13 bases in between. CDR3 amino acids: CASSGRRKDNEQFF. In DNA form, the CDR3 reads TGTGCCAGCAGCGGGAGGAGAAAGGACAATGAGCAGTTCTTC.

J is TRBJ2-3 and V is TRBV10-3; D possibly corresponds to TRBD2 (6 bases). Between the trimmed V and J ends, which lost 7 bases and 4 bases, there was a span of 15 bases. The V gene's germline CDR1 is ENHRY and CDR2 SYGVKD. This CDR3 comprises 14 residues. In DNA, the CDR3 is TGTGCCATCACACTCGGGAGTACACCAGATACGCAGTATTTT. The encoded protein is CAITLGSTPDTQYF.

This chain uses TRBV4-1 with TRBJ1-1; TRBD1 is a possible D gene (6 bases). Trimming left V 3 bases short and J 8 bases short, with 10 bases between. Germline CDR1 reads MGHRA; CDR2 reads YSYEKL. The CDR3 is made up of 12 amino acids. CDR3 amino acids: CASSQSGTEAFF. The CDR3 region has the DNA TGCGCCAGCAGCCAGTCGGGGACAGAAGCTTTCTTT.

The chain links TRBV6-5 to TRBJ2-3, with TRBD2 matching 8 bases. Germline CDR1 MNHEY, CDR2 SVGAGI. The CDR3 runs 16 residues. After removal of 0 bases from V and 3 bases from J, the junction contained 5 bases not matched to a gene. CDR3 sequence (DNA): TGTGCCAGCAGTTACTCAAGCGGGGGTAATACAGATACGCAGTATTTT. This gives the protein CASSYSSGGNTDTQYF.

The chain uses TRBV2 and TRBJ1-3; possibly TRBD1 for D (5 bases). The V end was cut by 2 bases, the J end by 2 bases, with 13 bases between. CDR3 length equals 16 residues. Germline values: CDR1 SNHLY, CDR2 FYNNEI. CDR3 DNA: TGTGCCAGCAGTGAACAAGGGGCTCGGACTGGAAACACCATATATTTT. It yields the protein CASSEQGARTGNTIYF.

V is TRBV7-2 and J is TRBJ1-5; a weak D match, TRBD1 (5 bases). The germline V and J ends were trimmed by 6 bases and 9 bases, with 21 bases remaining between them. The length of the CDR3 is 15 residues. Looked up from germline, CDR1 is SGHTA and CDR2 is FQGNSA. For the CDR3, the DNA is TGTGCCAGCAGTAAAGGCCAGGGATCACATCTGCCCCAGCATTTT. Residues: CASSKGQGSHLPQHF.

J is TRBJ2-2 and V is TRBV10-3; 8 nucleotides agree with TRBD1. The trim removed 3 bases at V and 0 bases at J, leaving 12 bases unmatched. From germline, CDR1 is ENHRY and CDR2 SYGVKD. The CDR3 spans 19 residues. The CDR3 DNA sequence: TGTGCCATCAGTGAATGGGGTGTTCGGGACAGGACGAACACCGGGGAGCTGTTTTTT. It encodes CAISEWGVRDRTNTGELFF.

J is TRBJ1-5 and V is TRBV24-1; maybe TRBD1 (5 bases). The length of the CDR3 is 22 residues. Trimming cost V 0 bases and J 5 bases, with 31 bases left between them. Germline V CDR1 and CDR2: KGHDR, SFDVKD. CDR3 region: CATSDLLPRVGRSSPPYQPQHF. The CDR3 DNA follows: TGTGCCACCAGTGATTTGCTTCCCAGGGTTGGACGATCCTCCCCCCCCTATCAGCCCCAGCATTTT.

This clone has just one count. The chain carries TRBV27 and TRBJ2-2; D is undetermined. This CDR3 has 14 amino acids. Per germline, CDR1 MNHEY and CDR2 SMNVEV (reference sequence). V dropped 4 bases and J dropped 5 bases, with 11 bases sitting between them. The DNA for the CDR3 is TGTGCCAGCAGTTCCCGGCTAGTGACCGGGGAGCTGTTTTTT. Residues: CASSSRLVTGELFF.

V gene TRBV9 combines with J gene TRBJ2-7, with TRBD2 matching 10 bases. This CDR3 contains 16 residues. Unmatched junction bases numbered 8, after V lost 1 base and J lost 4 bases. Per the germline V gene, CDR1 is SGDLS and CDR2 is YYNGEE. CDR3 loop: CASSVSGGAGRYEQYF. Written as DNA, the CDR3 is TGTGCCAGCAGCGTAAGCGGGGGGGCAGGCAGATACGAGCAGTACTTC. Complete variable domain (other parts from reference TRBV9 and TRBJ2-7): DSGVTQTPKHLITATGQRVTLRCSPRSGDLSVYWYQQSLDQGLQFLIQYYNGEERAKGNILERFSAQQFPDLHSELNLSSLELGDSALYFCASSVSGGAGRYEQYFGPGTRLTVT.

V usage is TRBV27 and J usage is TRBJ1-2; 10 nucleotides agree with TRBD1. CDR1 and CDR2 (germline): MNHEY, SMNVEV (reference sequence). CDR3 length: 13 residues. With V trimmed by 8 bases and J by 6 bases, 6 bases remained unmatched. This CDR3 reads CASGWTGGDGYTF. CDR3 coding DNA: TGTGCCAGCGGGTGGACAGGGGGTGATGGCTACACCTTC.

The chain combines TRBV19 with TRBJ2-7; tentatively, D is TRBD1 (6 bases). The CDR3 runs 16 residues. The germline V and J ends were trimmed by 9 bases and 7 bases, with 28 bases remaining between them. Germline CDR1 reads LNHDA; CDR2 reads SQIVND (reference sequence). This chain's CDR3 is CASTPAGGQHLSEQYF. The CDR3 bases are TGTGCCAGCACCCCCGCAGGAGGACAGCACCTCTCAGAGCAGTACTTC.

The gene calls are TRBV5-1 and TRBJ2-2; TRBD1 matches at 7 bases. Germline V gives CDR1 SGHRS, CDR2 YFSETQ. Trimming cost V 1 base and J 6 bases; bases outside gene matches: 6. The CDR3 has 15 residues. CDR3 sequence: CASSLTGTAAGELFF. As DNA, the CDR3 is TGCGCCAGCAGCTTGACCGGGACAGCGGCCGGGGAGCTGTTTTTT.

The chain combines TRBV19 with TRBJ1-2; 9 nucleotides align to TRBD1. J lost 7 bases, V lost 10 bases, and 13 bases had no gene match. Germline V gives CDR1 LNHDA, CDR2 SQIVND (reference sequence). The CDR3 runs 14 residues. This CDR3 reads CATAPTGGAGGYTF. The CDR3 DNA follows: TGTGCCACGGCTCCTACAGGGGGCGCGGGTGGCTACACCTTC.

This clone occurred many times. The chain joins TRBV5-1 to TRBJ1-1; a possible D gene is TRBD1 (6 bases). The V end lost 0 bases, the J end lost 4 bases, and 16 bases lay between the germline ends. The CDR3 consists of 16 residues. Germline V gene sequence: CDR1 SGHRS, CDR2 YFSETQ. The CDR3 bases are TGCGCCAGCAGCTTGGAGGGGACACAGGATCTCACTGAAGCTTTCTTT. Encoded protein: CASSLEGTQDLTEAFF.

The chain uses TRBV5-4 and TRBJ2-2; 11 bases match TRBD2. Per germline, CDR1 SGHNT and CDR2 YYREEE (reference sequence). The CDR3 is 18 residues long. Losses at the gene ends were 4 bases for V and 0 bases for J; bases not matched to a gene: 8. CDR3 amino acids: CASSPLAGGKANTGELFF. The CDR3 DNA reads TGTGCCAGCAGCCCGTTAGCGGGGGGGAAAGCGAACACCGGGGAGCTGTTTTTT.

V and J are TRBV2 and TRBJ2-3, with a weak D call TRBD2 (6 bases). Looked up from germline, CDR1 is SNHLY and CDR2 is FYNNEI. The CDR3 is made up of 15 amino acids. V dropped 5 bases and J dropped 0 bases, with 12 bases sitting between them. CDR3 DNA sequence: TGTGCCAGCAGTCCCGGGACTGCCAGCACAGATACGCAGTATTTT. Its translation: CASSPGTASTDTQYF.

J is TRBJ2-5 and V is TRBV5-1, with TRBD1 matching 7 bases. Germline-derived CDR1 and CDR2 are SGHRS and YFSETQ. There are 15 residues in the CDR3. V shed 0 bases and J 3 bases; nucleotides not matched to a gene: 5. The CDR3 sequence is CASSLGGGREETQYF. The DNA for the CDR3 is TGCGCCAGCAGCTTGGGAGGGGGCAGAGAAGAGACCCAGTACTTC. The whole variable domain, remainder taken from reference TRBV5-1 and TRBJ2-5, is KAGVTQTPRYLIKTRGQQVTLSCSPISGHRSVSWYQQTPGQGLQFLFEYFSETQRNKGNFPGRFSGRQFSNSRSEMNVSTLELGDSALYLCASSLGGGREETQYFGPGTRLLVL.

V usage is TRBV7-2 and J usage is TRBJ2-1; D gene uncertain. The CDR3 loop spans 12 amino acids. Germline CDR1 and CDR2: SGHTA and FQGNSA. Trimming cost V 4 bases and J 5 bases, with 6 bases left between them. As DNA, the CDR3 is TGTGCCAGCAGCTACGACAACAATGAGCAGTTCTTC. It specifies CASSYDNNEQFF.

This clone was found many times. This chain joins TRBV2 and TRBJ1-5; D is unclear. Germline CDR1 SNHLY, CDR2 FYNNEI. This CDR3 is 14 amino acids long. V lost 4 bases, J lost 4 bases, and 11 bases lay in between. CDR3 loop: CASSVEVGNQPQHF. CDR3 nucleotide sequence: TGTGCCAGCAGTGTGGAGGTTGGGAATCAGCCCCAGCATTTT.